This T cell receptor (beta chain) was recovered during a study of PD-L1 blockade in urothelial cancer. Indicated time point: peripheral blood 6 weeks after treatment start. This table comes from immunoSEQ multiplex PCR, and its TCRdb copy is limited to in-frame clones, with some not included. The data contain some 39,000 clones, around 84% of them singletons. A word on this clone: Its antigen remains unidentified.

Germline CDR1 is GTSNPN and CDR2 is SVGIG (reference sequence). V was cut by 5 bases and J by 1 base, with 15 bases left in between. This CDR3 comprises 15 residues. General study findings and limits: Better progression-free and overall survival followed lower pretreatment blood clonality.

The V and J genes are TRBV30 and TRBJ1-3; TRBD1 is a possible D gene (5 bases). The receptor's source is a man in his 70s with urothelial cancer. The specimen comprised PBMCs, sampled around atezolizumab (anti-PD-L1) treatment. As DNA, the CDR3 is TGTGCCTGGTATTCACCGGGGGATTCTGGAAACACCATATATTTT. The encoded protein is CAWYSPGDSGNTIYF.